Detailed here is one T cell receptor (beta chain). Per the study methods: Nucleated cell number was recorded as an estimate derived from reference gene primer amplification. The assay was immunoSEQ multiplex PCR, and TCRdb's table has in-frame clones only and misses some. The V and J calls and clone size are taken from that table; D and trimming were inferred from the DNA. Of 330,000 or so clones detected, 80% to 90% appear once; the ten largest clones hold 5%. This record belongs to a study of blood T cell repertoires in COVID-19. Cohort placement rested on clinical history that participants reported themselves. Two negative PCRs, clearance, or symptom resolution had been documented for recovered Cohort 3 donors. Germline CDR1 SEHNR, CDR2 FQNEAQ (reference sequence). Trimming cost V 8 bases and J 6 bases, with 19 bases left between them. This CDR3 is 14 amino acids long.

The sequenced sample consisted of PBMCs or T cells enriched from blood (not recorded which). This clonotype originated in a young man who had recovered from COVID-19. The genes are TRBV7-9 and TRBJ1-2; D is possibly TRBD1 (5 bases). The CDR3: CASRLEGAPHGYTF. The CDR3, as DNA: TGTGCCAGCCGCCTGGAAGGGGCTCCGCATGGCTACACCTTC.